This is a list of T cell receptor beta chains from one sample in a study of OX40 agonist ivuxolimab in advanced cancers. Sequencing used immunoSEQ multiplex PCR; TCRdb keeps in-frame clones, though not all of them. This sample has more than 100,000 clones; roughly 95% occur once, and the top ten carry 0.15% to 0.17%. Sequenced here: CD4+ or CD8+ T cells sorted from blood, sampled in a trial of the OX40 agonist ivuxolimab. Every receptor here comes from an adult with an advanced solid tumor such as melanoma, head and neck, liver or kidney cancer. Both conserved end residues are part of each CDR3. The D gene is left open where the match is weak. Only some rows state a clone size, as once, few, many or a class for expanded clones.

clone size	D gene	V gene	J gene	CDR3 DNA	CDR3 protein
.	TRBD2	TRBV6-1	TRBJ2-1	TGTGCCAGCAGTGCGCTAGCGGGAGGAGGGAATGAGCAGTTCTTC	CASSALAGGGNEQFF
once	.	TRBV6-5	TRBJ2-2	TGTGCCAGCAGTTACGACGGGCTCACCGGGGAGCTGTTTTTT	CASSYDGLTGELFF
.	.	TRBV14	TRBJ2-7	TGTGCCAGCAGCCAAGTATTCTCCTACGAGCAGTACTTC	CASSQVFSYEQYF
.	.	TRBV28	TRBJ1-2	TGTGCCAGCAGCCTTAACCCGAACTATGGCTACACCTTC	CASSLNPNYGYTF
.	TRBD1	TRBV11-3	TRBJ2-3	TGTGCCAGCAGCACCGGGACAGGGCGCACAGATACGCAGTATTTT	CASSTGTGRTDTQYF
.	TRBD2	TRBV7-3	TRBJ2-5	TGTGCCAGCAGCTCGAGCGGGACTTCGTACCAAGAGACCCAGTACTTC	CASSSSGTSYQETQYF
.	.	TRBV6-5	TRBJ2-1	TGTGCCAGCAGCCCCACAAGGAATGAGCAGTTCTTC	CASSPTRNEQFF
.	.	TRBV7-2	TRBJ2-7	TGTGCCAGCAGCTCACGGGGCGGTGGGACCCCCTACGAGCAGTACTTC	CASSSRGGGTPYEQYF
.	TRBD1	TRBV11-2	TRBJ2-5	TGTGCCAGCAGCTACTCCGGGACAGGGAAAGAGACCCAGTACTTC	CASSYSGTGKETQYF
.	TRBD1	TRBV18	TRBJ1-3	TGTGCCAGCTCACCCACTTCGACAGGGGCCCTCTCTGGAAACACCATATATTTT	CASSPTSTGALSGNTIYF
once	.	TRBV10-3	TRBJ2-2	TGTGCCATCAGTGCAGGGGGGGGCGGGGCGAATCCCGGGGAGCTGTTTTTT	CAISAGGGGANPGELFF